The sequence of this T cell receptor (beta chain) was determined in a study of T cell responses to AZD1222 COVID-19 vaccine. Study-wide results and limits: Compared with day 0, the breadth and depth of the Spike-specific TCR repertoire rose significantly after two doses of AZD1222. Among those given AZD1222, only 5 to 7 were seropositive at baseline. White British ancestry dominated among donors, who included more females, and clonal diversity was possibly underestimated.

On this clone: The antigen is not known.

The protocol was immunoSEQ multiplex PCR, while the TCRdb copy is restricted to in-frame clones and leaves out a portion. The sample shows 150,000 or so clones, less than 90% of them seen only once. The sequence was collected from an adult in good health. Here the sequenced sample was peripheral blood, taken on day 0 of MenACWY control vaccination.

CDR3 residues: CASSQGYYGYTF. Written as DNA, the CDR3 is TGTGCCAGCAGTCAGGGATACTATGGCTACACCTTC. The chain uses TRBV6-2 or TRBV6-3 and TRBJ1-2, with D maybe TRBD1 (5 bases). There are 12 residues in the CDR3. Between the trimmed V and J ends, which lost 5 bases and 3 bases, there was a span of 7 bases. Per germline, CDR1 MNHEY and CDR2 SVGEGT.